The source of this TCR beta chain is a study of metastatic and nonmetastatic thyroid tumors. The overall study: A comparison of repertoires was made across blood and tumor or nodule tissue from malignant and benign thyroid patients.

On this clone itself: Its ends do not fully match the called genes, so a read error is possible.

The length of the CDR3 is 15 residues. Thyroid surgery took place with no prior treatment in any patient. As processed by the authors: Between-group CDR3 differences, defined by clinicopathological status, yielded a distant-metastasis classifier for papillary thyroid cancer. TCRdb reprocessed the PCR reads using MiXCR. In this record, the V and J calls reflect TCRdb's handling and not the investigators' own analysis. The table has about 28,000 clones, 20% to 25% seen once. The sample taken for sequencing was blood. The sequence came from a female donor with papillary thyroid cancer or a benign thyroid nodule (not recorded which). Some clones in this sample may be carry-over from other donors' samples. This chain uses TRBV12-3 or TRBV12-4 with TRBJ2-5; the D gene is possibly TRBD2 (5 bases). The DNA for the CDR3 is TGTCCCAGCAATTTAGCGTACTACTTGTCGGGGACCCAGTACTTC. Encoded protein: CPSNLAYYLSGTQYF.